This passage covers 29 T cell receptor beta chains from one sample sequenced in a study of blood T cell repertoires in COVID-19. Produced via immunoSEQ multiplex PCR; TCRdb's table is partial and in-frame only. The sample contains about 300,000 clones, 70% to 90% of which appear only once. The sample comprised PBMCs or T cells enriched from blood (not recorded which). Every receptor here comes from a woman aged 25 to 39 who had recovered from COVID-19.

V is TRBV7-2 and J is TRBJ2-2, with 12 bases identical to TRBD2. V shed 4 bases, J shed 6 bases, and the junction held 3 bases outside the gene matches. Germline V CDR1 and CDR2: SGHTA, FQGNSA. This CDR3 comprises 15 residues. Here the CDR3 DNA reads TGTGCCAGCAGCTCGCTAGCGGGGGGGGCCGGGGAGCTGTTTTTT. Translating gives CASSSLAGGAGELFF.

The genes are TRBV6-1 and TRBJ2-1, with 9 nucleotides matching TRBD1. CDR3 length: 16 residues. V dropped 2 bases and J dropped 9; count of bases not matched to a gene: 11. Per germline, CDR1 MNHNS and CDR2 SASEGT. CDR3 residues: CASSEFWTGVQAEQFF. Written as DNA, the CDR3 is TGTGCCAGCAGTGAATTTTGGACAGGGGTCCAGGCTGAGCAGTTCTTC.

This sequence joins TRBV18 and TRBJ1-5; D remains ambiguous. The ends were cut back, 3 bases at V and 0 bases at J, with 9 bases in the middle. The germline gives CDR1 KGHSH, CDR2 LQKENI. The CDR3 is 15 amino acids. As DNA, the CDR3 is TGTGCCAGCTCACCCGGTCCCGATAGCAATCAGCCCCAGCATTTT. Encoded protein: CASSPGPDSNQPQHF. The whole variable domain, remainder taken from reference TRBV18 and TRBJ1-5, is NAGVMQNPRHLVRRRGQEARLRCSPMKGHSHVYWYRQLPEEGLKFMVYLQKENIIDESGMPKERFSAEFPKEGPSILRIQQVVRGDSAAYFCASSPGPDSNQPQHFGDGTRLSIL.

This chain connects TRBV4-2 to TRBJ2-3, with TRBD2 matching 13 bases. V shed 5 bases, J shed 2 bases, and the junction held 1 base outside the gene matches. The CDR3 runs 15 residues. The germline V gene encodes CDR1 LGHNA and CDR2 YNFKEQ. The CDR3 bases are TGTGCCAGCAGCGGGACTAGCGGGACCACAGATACGCAGTATTTT. Its translation is CASSGTSGTTDTQYF.

The genes are TRBV5-1 and TRBJ2-3, with 8 bases matching TRBD1. V trimming: 0 bases; J trimming: 3 bases; junction bases outside the gene matches: 6. CDR1 and CDR2 (germline): SGHRS, YFSETQ. CDR3 length equals 16 residues. The CDR3 DNA reads as TGCGCCAGCAGCTTGGCCGGCAGGGGGCAGACAGATACGCAGTATTTT. This translates into CASSLAGRGQTDTQYF.

The chain is built from TRBV19 and TRBJ1-6; D gene unclear. This CDR3 has 13 amino acids. Looked up from germline, CDR1 is LNHDA and CDR2 is SQIVND (reference sequence). V gave up 5 bases and J gave up 8 bases, with 10 bases separating them. The CDR3 DNA follows: TGTGCCAGTAGTCCGGGGTTCCATTCACCCCTCCACTTT. This codes for CASSPGFHSPLHF.

This clone was observed a few times. The chain is built from TRBV10-3 and TRBJ1-2; 9 bases map to TRBD1. The CDR3 has 17 residues. The germline CDR1 and CDR2 sequences are ENHRY and SYGVKD. The V segment lost 5 bases and the J segment 2 bases; nucleotides outside the gene matches: 12. The CDR3 sequence is CAISRAGGGQGNYGYTF. The CDR3 DNA reads as TGTGCCATCAGTCGAGCGGGCGGGGGACAGGGAAACTATGGCTACACCTTC.

The chain combines TRBV7-6 with TRBJ1-1; no clear D. CDR3 length equals 13 residues. The germline V gene encodes CDR1 SGHVS and CDR2 FNYEAQ. V was cut by 4 bases and J by 2 bases, with 8 bases left in between. DNA of the CDR3: TGTGCCAGCAGCTCCAATACAAACACTGAAGCTTTCTTT. Its translation is CASSSNTNTEAFF.

This clone was recorded once. The chain couples TRBV5-1 to TRBJ1-1; 9 positions match TRBD1. The CDR3 covers 20 residues. Germline V gene data show CDR1 as SGHRS and CDR2 as YFSETQ. V dropped 4 bases and J dropped 1; count of bases not matched to a gene: 20. DNA of the CDR3: TGCGCCAGCAGCCCACCCCCACTACCGGGACAGGGTAAGGCGAACACTGAAGCTTTCTTT. This codes for CASSPPPLPGQGKANTEAFF.

The chain joins TRBV12-3 or TRBV12-4 to TRBJ2-1, with D uncertain. The V end lost 3 bases, the J end lost 9 bases, and 6 bases lay between the germline ends. The CDR3 totals 11 residues. The CDR3 is CASSFRAEQFF. The CDR3 region has the DNA TGTGCCAGCAGTTTTCGCGCTGAGCAGTTCTTC.

This clone was recorded once. V and J are TRBV7-2 and TRBJ1-5; D remains unclear. The CDR3 has 12 amino acids. Between the trimmed V and J ends, which lost 5 bases and 5 bases, there was a span of 7 bases. CDR1 and CDR2 (germline): SGHTA, FQGNSA. CDR3 residues: CASSPPYQPQHF. CDR3 bases: TGTGCCAGCAGCCCCCCATATCAGCCCCAGCATTTT.

This clone was counted between two and nine times. The V and J genes are TRBV5-1 and TRBJ2-6, with D unresolved. The CDR3 loop spans 16 amino acids. V was cut by 0 bases and J by 0 bases, with 7 bases left in between. Germline V gene data show CDR1 as SGHRS and CDR2 as YFSETQ. The CDR3 protein is CASSLVQVSGANVLTF. The CDR3 coding sequence is TGCGCCAGCAGCTTGGTGCAGGTCTCTGGGGCCAACGTCCTGACTTTC. Combining the CDR3 with reference TRBV5-1 and TRBJ2-6 gives the whole variable domain KAGVTQTPRYLIKTRGQQVTLSCSPISGHRSVSWYQQTPGQGLQFLFEYFSETQRNKGNFPGRFSGRQFSNSRSEMNVSTLELGDSALYLCASSLVQVSGANVLTFGAGSRLTVL.

The chain is built from TRBV19 and TRBJ2-1; D remains ambiguous. Trimming stripped 10 bases from V and 6 bases from J, with 13 bases between. The CDR3 has 12 residues. Germline V CDR1 and CDR2: LNHDA, SQIVND (reference sequence). The CDR3 DNA sequence: TGTGCCACCCGGCTGGGCCTCAATGAGCAGTTCTTC. Protein sequence: CATRLGLNEQFF.

The V and J genes are TRBV7-9 and TRBJ2-1; a possible D gene is TRBD2 (7 bases). The germline CDR1 and CDR2 sequences are SEHNR and FQNEAQ (reference sequence). The germline V and J ends were trimmed by 5 bases and 11 bases, with 16 bases remaining between them. The CDR3 is 13 residues long. CDR3 protein: CASSPGGPVKQFF. As DNA, the CDR3 is TGTGCCAGCAGCCCGGGGGGCCCAGTAAAGCAGTTCTTC.

This clone occurred a few times. This rearrangement joins TRBV6-5 to TRBJ1-4, with D perhaps TRBD1 (6 bases). The CDR3 has 13 residues. Trimming removed 8 bases from V and 7 bases from J, with 14 bases in between. Germline values: CDR1 MNHEY, CDR2 SVGAGI. CDR3 DNA: TGTGCCAGCTCCCGAGGGGGTGTTGAAAAACTGTTTTTT. Amino acids: CASSRGGVEKLFF.

The V gene is TRBV23-1, the J gene TRBJ1-4; 8 nucleotides align to TRBD1. TRBV23-1 has ORF status, its function being uncertain. V gave up 7 bases and J gave up 5 bases; unmatched junction bases: 15. This CDR3 contains 17 residues. In DNA, the CDR3 is TGCGCCAGCAACCGGTGGGACAGGTGGTCCGAAAATGAAAAACTGTTTTTT. Its protein product is CASNRWDRWSENEKLFF.

The genes are TRBV9 and TRBJ1-5; D uncertain. The CDR3 runs 13 residues. V lost 4 bases and J lost 4, with 9 bases in between. In germline, CDR1 is SGDLS, CDR2 YYNGEE. CDR3 nucleotide sequence: TGTGCCAGCAGCCTAACCCTTAATCAGCCCCAGCATTTT. As protein: CASSLTLNQPQHF.

This sequence joins TRBV5-1 and TRBJ2-7, with D hard to call. V lost 0 bases and J lost 0, with 7 bases in between. This CDR3 has 14 amino acids. CDR1 and CDR2 (germline): SGHRS, YFSETQ. The CDR3 spells CASSLDGSSYEQYF. DNA for the CDR3: TGCGCCAGCAGCTTGGACGGTAGCTCCTACGAGCAGTACTTC.

This clone was seen only once. The chain recombines TRBV9 with TRBJ2-7; possible D gene TRBD2, 6 bases. Germline loops: CDR1 SGDLS, CDR2 YYNGEE. The CDR3 is 15 residues long. The germline V and J ends were trimmed by 4 bases and 4 bases, with 18 bases remaining between them. The CDR3 protein is CASSPYSGGPYEQYF. The DNA of the CDR3 is TGTGCCAGCAGCCCCTACTCCGGGGGACCTTACGAGCAGTACTTC.

V gene TRBV27 combines with J gene TRBJ1-1; weak D call: TRBD1 (5 bases). The CDR3 spans 15 residues. V was pared by 3 bases and J by 0 bases, with 11 bases between. CDR1 MNHEY and CDR2 SMNVEV come from the germline V gene (reference sequence). CDR3 sequence: CASSFGGAMNTEAFF. CDR3 DNA: TGTGCCAGCAGTTTTGGTGGGGCAATGAACACTGAAGCTTTCTTT.

This chain connects TRBV9 to TRBJ1-2; 7 nucleotides match TRBD1. CDR3 length: 13 residues. Germline assignment: CDR1 SGDLS and CDR2 YYNGEE. V lost 1 base and J lost 6; bases outside the gene matches: 3. CDR3 nucleotide sequence: TGTGCCAGCAGCGTAAGGGGGCAGAATGGCTACACCTTC. Its translation: CASSVRGQNGYTF.

The rearrangement uses TRBV19 and TRBJ1-1, with TRBD1 matching 8 bases. The germline V gene has CDR1 LNHDA and CDR2 SQIVND (reference sequence). The CDR3 is made up of 15 amino acids. Trimming cost V 5 bases and J 5 bases; bases outside gene matches: 10. The CDR3 sequence: CASSSGQASGTEAFF. For the CDR3, the DNA is TGTGCCAGTAGTTCGGGACAGGCCTCGGGTACTGAAGCTTTCTTT.

The genes are TRBV10-3 and TRBJ2-2; 10 bases are a match to TRBD2. The CDR3 is made up of 16 amino acids. Germline CDR1 is ENHRY and CDR2 is SYGVKD. Germline trimming cut 2 bases from V and 2 bases from J; bases unmatched to any gene: 2. The CDR3 spells CAISETSGANTGELFF. DNA of the CDR3: TGTGCCATCAGTGAGACTAGCGGGGCAAACACCGGGGAGCTGTTTTTT.

This clone showed up just a few times. This chain connects TRBV2 to TRBJ1-2; 11 positions agree with TRBD1. The CDR3 length is 16 residues. Trimming at V came to 10 bases and at J to 3 bases, leaving 13 bases not matched to a gene. Germline V gene sequence: CDR1 SNHLY, CDR2 FYNNEI. The CDR3, as DNA: TGTGCCACCCCCGTGGGGACAGGGGGTTTGGACTATGGCTACACCTTC. Translated, it gives CATPVGTGGLDYGYTF.

The chain employs TRBV11-2 and TRBJ2-1; D may be TRBD1 (6 bases). CDR1 and CDR2 (germline): SGHAT, FQNNGV. This CDR3 has 15 amino acids. V gave up 3 bases and J gave up 3 bases, with 12 bases separating them. The CDR3 reads CASSLSQGHYNEQFF. CDR3 in DNA: TGTGCCAGCAGCTTGAGTCAGGGGCACTACAATGAGCAGTTCTTC.

V and J are TRBV7-6 and TRBJ2-7; 9 bases line up with TRBD1. CDR3 length: 15 amino acids. Germline trimming cut 5 bases from V and 3 bases from J; bases unmatched to any gene: 8. Germline V gives CDR1 SGHVS, CDR2 FNYEAQ. The CDR3 region has the DNA TGTGCCAGCAGCCCTAGAGAGACAGGGGGCTACGAGCAGTACTTC. Translating gives CASSPRETGGYEQYF.

This chain uses TRBV23-1 with TRBJ2-1; 8 positions match TRBD1. TRBV23-1 is an ORF, and what it does is uncertain. Trimming took 0 bases from V and 6 from J; bases not matched to a gene: 7. This CDR3 region has 16 residues. CDR3 protein: CASSQSWAGGGNEQFF. The DNA of the CDR3 is TGCGCCAGCAGTCAATCGTGGGCAGGGGGCGGCAATGAGCAGTTCTTC.

This clone was detected once. J is TRBJ2-3 and V is TRBV4-1; D unresolved. The CDR3 has 15 residues. Deletions cut 0 bases from V and 11 bases from J, with 18 bases between. The germline gives CDR1 MGHRA, CDR2 YSYEKL. The CDR3 spells CASSQDSTPSSLQYF. The CDR3 DNA is TGCGCCAGCAGCCAAGACAGTACCCCCTCCAGTTTGCAGTATTTT.

V and J are TRBV29-1 and TRBJ1-1; no firm D call. Germline CDR1 is SQVTM and CDR2 is ANQGSEA. V was clipped by 6 bases and J by 1 base, with 9 bases between them. This CDR3 comprises 12 residues. The CDR3 loop is CSVATENTEAFF. The CDR3 DNA follows: TGCAGCGTCGCCACAGAGAACACTGAAGCTTTCTTT. Full variable domain (missing parts from reference TRBV29-1 and TRBJ1-1): SAVISQKPSRDICQRGTSLTIQCQVDSQVTMMFWYRQQPGQSLTLIATANQGSEATYESGFVIDKFPISRPNLTFSTLTVSNMSPEDSSIYLCSVATENTEAFFGQGTRLTVV.